The T cell receptor (beta chain) under discussion was sequenced for a study of identical twins. Study outcomes and limitations: For cord blood, abundant beta clonotypes had fewer insertions, unlike memory repertoires, which showed none.

TCRdb called the 5' RACE reads again in MiXCR, with one record for every CDR3 protein. The sample includes 550,000 to 700,000 distinct CDR3 sequences, 21% seen only once; the top ten take approximately 4.5%. CDR1 is LGHNA, CDR2 YSLEER, per germline. This CDR3 contains 19 residues. Trimming cost V 3 bases and J 3 bases; bases outside gene matches: 15. This clonotype was seen many times. Its specificity is not known. This sample also belongs to another study, concerning T cells expressing NK-cell markers. That paper notes: The study left the HCMV specificity of expanded NKG2C+ T cell clones unresolved.

This clonotype was sampled from a woman aged 18-35 years in good health. Sequenced: PBMCs. The chain couples TRBV4-3 to TRBJ2-1, with TRBD2 matching over 9 bases. The CDR3 region has the DNA TGCGCCAGCAGCCATTTCCCCCCGGGACTAGCCCCCCTCTACAATGAGCAGTTCTTC. It specifies CASSHFPPGLAPLYNEQFF.